The clone carrying this T cell receptor beta chain has ten or more counts. One end of the junction does not line up with germline, which may come from a read error. The data were taken from a study of T cells in Graves' hyperthyroidism and ophthalmopathy. TCR beta CDR3 regions were amplified from RNA. An initial round of RT-PCR targeting the TCR CDR3 relied on the HTBI primer set. A single record per CDR3 protein comes from TCRdb applying MiXCR to the multiplex PCR reads. The data show about 640,000 distinct CDR3 sequences, with about a fifth seen just once and approximately 30% held by the top ten. Clinical Activity Scores of at least 3, NOSPECS grades of at least 4 and durations under 3 months characterized ophthalmopathy patients. Not enrolled were patients with uncontrolled infection, other autoimmune disease, pregnancy or lactation. Clinical symptoms, serum thyroxine, TRAb, thyroid ultrasound and orbital computed tomography informed diagnoses.

The clonotype originates from a man under 40 with Graves' ophthalmopathy. The sequenced material came from blood.

Here the CDR3 reads CASSLVGDEQFF. Here the CDR3 DNA reads TGTGCCAGCAGCTTAGTGGGGGATGAGCAGTTCTTC. V gene TRBV5-1 combines with J gene TRBJ2-1, with D perhaps assigned TRBD1 or TRBD2 (5 bases each). Germline V gives CDR1 SGHRS, CDR2 YFSETQ. The length of the CDR3 is 12 residues.